This TCR beta chain was documented in a study of T cells in narcolepsy. Study overall: Patients with NT1 or NT2 and healthy control donors were enrolled. Whole-study results and caveats: Same-patient CSF and blood CD4+ T cell clonotypes included HCRT-specific and TRIB2-specific autoreactive ones. Blood of same and different patients, but not healthy controls, reportedly held recurring autoreactive clonotypes.

Data came from immunoSEQ multiplex PCR; TCRdb stores just in-frame clones and leaves some out. The profile shows under 11,000 clones, roughly 77% of them singletons. This clone has only one observation. Its antigen is undetermined. Trimming left V 11 bases short and J 0 bases short, with 7 bases between. Germline CDR1 is SEHNR and CDR2 is FQNEAQ (reference sequence). The CDR3 contains 12 residues. The V call is TRBV7-9, the J call TRBJ2-2; D gene ambiguous. The clonotype comes from a human donor with narcolepsy. Sequencing was performed on CD45RA- memory CD8+ T cells from PBMCs. CDR3 sequence reads: CALRSNTGELFF. The CDR3 DNA follows: TGTGCCCTGCGGTCGAACACCGGGGAGCTGTTTTTT.